This TCR beta chain was recorded in a study of a mutant IDH1 vaccine in newly diagnosed glioma. Clones were sequenced by immunoSEQ multiplex PCR, and TCRdb holds only the in-frame ones, with some missing. This sample has around 41,000 clones, with 85% to 90% found just once. V was clipped by 3 bases and J by 0 bases, with 9 bases between them. Germline values: CDR1 ENHRY, CDR2 SYGVKD. The CDR3 totals 15 residues. The sample's time point: week 35, safety follow-up. A single vaccine dose contained 300 ug of mutant IDH1 20-mer peptide, and topical imiquimod was used with it. About this clone: Its antigen is unidentified.

The V gene is TRBV10-3, the J gene TRBJ2-1; D gene ambiguous. Sequenced here: PBMCs, sampled from a glioma patient whose treatment included an IDH1 peptide vaccine. This sequence originates from a man in his forties with glioma. CDR3 in DNA: TGTGCCATCAGTGACATTTCGAGCTCCTACAATGAGCAGTTCTTC. It is translated as CAISDISSSYNEQFF.